The 21 T cell receptor beta chains in this list originate from one sample, sequenced in a study of shared clonotypes between healthy human individuals. The data were produced by immunoSEQ multiplex PCR, yet TCRdb's version contains in-frame clones alone and is incomplete. This sample carries nearly 2 million clones, over 85% of them seen once, and the ten largest clones take 1.2%. Positively selected for CCR7, the CD45RO-negative cells used as naive CD8 cells excluded terminally differentiated effector memory CD45RA+ cells. Sequenced input: naive CD8+ T cells sorted from blood. The receptors derive from a man younger than 30 in good health.

This clone has a single count. The chain has TRBV27 and TRBJ2-2; possible D gene TRBD1, 5 bases. Trimming left V 7 bases short and J 0 bases short, with 6 bases between. Germline V CDR1 and CDR2: MNHEY, SMNVEV (reference sequence). The CDR3 spans 13 residues. The CDR3 loop reads CASTTANTGELFF. The CDR3 DNA sequence: TGTGCCAGCACGACAGCGAACACCGGGGAGCTGTTTTTT.

The chain carries TRBV5-1 and TRBJ2-1; 8 bases map to TRBD2. Germline V gene lookup returns CDR1 SGHRS and CDR2 YFSETQ. The CDR3 runs to 15 residues. Trimming removed 3 bases from V and 8 bases from J; junction bases left unmatched: 10. CDR3 sequence: CASSYRLATDDEQFF. The CDR3 bases are TGCGCCAGCAGCTACCGACTAGCGACGGATGATGAGCAGTTCTTC.

The chain combines TRBV7-6 with TRBJ2-5; TRBD1 agrees at 9 bases. The germline gives CDR1 SGHVS, CDR2 FNYEAQ. The CDR3 is made up of 18 amino acids. After removal of 2 bases from V and 5 bases from J, the junction contained 15 bases not matched to a gene. Here the CDR3 reads CASSLFGLRGQGSETQYF. CDR3 bases: TGTGCCAGCAGCTTATTTGGTCTTAGAGGACAGGGGTCGGAGACCCAGTACTTC.

The V and J genes are TRBV7-8 and TRBJ1-1; D gene uncertain. The CDR3 consists of 13 residues. Trimming removed 4 bases from V and 7 bases from J, with 13 bases in between. CDR1 and CDR2 (germline): SGHVS, FQNEAQ. In DNA form, the CDR3 reads TGTGCCAGCAGCTCATGGACGGTGCTTGAAGCTTTCTTT. It translates to CASSSWTVLEAFF.

A single count supports this clone. This CDR3 is also generated by other DNA sequences in the sample. The chain uses TRBV7-2 and TRBJ1-5, with TRBD1 identical over 9 bases. In germline, CDR1 is SGHTA, CDR2 FQGNSA. The CDR3 length is 15 residues. Germline trimming cut 1 base from V and 6 bases from J; bases unmatched to any gene: 4. The DNA of the CDR3 is TGTGCCAGCAGCTTAGGGGACAGGGAGGGTCAGCCCCAGCATTTT. This sequence encodes CASSLGDREGQPQHF.

The chain is built from TRBV7-8 and TRBJ2-3, with TRBD2 matching 12 bases. Germline loops: CDR1 SGHVS, CDR2 FQNEAQ. The CDR3 contains 19 residues. J was trimmed by 4 bases and V by 2 bases; bases with no gene match: 13. The CDR3 DNA reads TGTGCCAGCAGCTTAACCAAGACCCGACTAGCGGGAGTCGCAGATACGCAGTATTTT. Its translation: CASSLTKTRLAGVADTQYF.

The table lists this clone with a few counts. The rearrangement links TRBV4-1 to TRBJ1-6; D is possibly TRBD1 (5 bases). Germline CDR1 MGHRA, CDR2 YSYEKL. This CDR3 region has 15 residues. The V end lost 3 bases, the J end lost 10 bases, and 16 bases lay between the germline ends. Written as DNA, the CDR3 is TGCGCCAGCAGCCAGGTCGACGGGGCTGGATCACCCCTCCACTTT. Translated, it gives CASSQVDGAGSPLHF.

The chain couples TRBV28 to TRBJ1-2, with TRBD1 matching over 7 bases. The CDR3 length is 12 residues. Germline lookup yields CDR1 MDHEN and CDR2 SYDVKM. The junction had 6 bases not matched to a gene; V was cut back by 6 bases and J by 8 bases. The CDR3 reads CASRFVGGGYTF. CDR3 in DNA: TGTGCCAGCAGATTTGTAGGGGGCGGCTACACCTTC.

This chain connects TRBV7-9 to TRBJ2-5; 10 nucleotides align to TRBD2. V lost 3 bases to trimming and J lost 1 base; unmatched junction nucleotides: 8. Germline V CDR1 and CDR2: SEHNR, FQNEAQ (reference sequence). The CDR3 contains 17 residues. CDR3 nucleotides: TGTGCCAGCAGCTTCCCGTTTAGCGGGGGGTTCCAAGAGACCCAGTACTTC. Translation gives CASSFPFSGGFQETQYF.

This sequence joins TRBV6-5 and TRBJ2-7; D gene unclear. This CDR3 is 16 amino acids long. Germline V gene sequence: CDR1 MNHEY, CDR2 SVGAGI. The V end lost 0 bases, the J end lost 5 bases, and 17 bases lay between the germline ends. For the CDR3, the DNA is TGTGCCAGCAGTTACTCCTACGGTGAGGCAGAAAACGAGCAGTACTTC. This encodes CASSYSYGEAENEQYF.

CDR3 in DNA: TGTGCCAGCAGTCTTCGGGATGGTGAGCAGTTCTTC. The encoded protein is CASSLRDGEQFF. This chain joins TRBV2 and TRBJ2-1; D is perhaps TRBD2 (5 bases). Germline CDR1 and CDR2: SNHLY and FYNNEI. The CDR3 has 12 amino acids. Trimming took off 5 bases at V and 9 bases at J, with 11 bases between the two ends.

In this sample, this clone turned up once. V usage is TRBV4-1 and J usage is TRBJ2-7; 7 nucleotides line up with TRBD2. This CDR3 comprises 17 residues. V dropped 4 bases and J dropped 0; count of bases not matched to a gene: 12. Germline lookup yields CDR1 MGHRA and CDR2 YSYEKL. The CDR3 sequence is CASSPTFGGESSYEQYF. DNA of the CDR3: TGCGCCAGCAGCCCGACGTTTGGGGGGGAAAGCTCCTACGAGCAGTACTTC.

This chain uses TRBV2 with TRBJ1-1, with TRBD1 identical over 8 bases. Germline V gives CDR1 SNHLY, CDR2 FYNNEI. The junction had 2 bases not matched to a gene; V was cut back by 8 bases and J by 0 bases. The CDR3 loop spans 13 amino acids. DNA of the CDR3: TGTGCCAGCGCAGGGGGCTTGAACACTGAAGCTTTCTTT. Protein sequence: CASAGGLNTEAFF.

The V call is TRBV27, the J call TRBJ1-1; D is uncertain. Trimming took 8 bases from V and 0 from J, leaving 16 bases between them. This CDR3 is built from 15 residues. Germline V gives CDR1 MNHEY, CDR2 SMNVEV (reference sequence). CDR3 sequence reads: CASSVSGLMNTEAFF. CDR3 DNA: TGTGCCAGCTCAGTCTCAGGATTAATGAACACTGAAGCTTTCTTT.

The V gene is TRBV7-3, the J gene TRBJ2-5, with 11 bases matching TRBD2. The V gene end was trimmed by 5 bases and the J gene end by 4 bases; junction bases not matched to a gene: 12. The CDR3 is 17 amino acids. The germline CDR1 and CDR2 sequences are SGHTA and FQGTGA. In DNA, the CDR3 is TGTGCCAGCAGCCCCATGGGGTGGCTAGCGGGGGGAGAGACCCAGTACTTC. Its translation: CASSPMGWLAGGETQYF.

The chain employs TRBV4-1 and TRBJ2-5, with D maybe TRBD2 (7 bases). Germline CDR1 is MGHRA and CDR2 is YSYEKL. This CDR3 region has 15 residues. Trimming shortened V by 4 bases and J by 3 bases, and 15 bases separated the two germline ends. The CDR3 DNA reads TGCGCCAGCAGCCTTCGGGCGGGGGCTAAAGAGACCCAGTACTTC. Protein: CASSLRAGAKETQYF.

The rearrangement links TRBV5-4 to TRBJ2-3, with no clear D. Germline V CDR1 and CDR2: SGHNT, YYREEE (reference sequence). This CDR3 comprises 15 residues. The V end was cut by 0 bases, the J end by 1 base, with 9 bases between. CDR3 residues: CASSLGPGGTDTQYF. CDR3 nucleotide sequence: TGTGCCAGCAGCTTGGGGCCAGGTGGCACAGATACGCAGTATTTT.

This chain links TRBV9 with TRBJ2-7; TRBD2 matches 10 bases. The CDR3 is made up of 15 amino acids. The V gene's germline CDR1 is SGDLS and CDR2 YYNGEE. With V trimmed by 3 bases and J by 0 bases, 3 bases remained unmatched. The CDR3 loop is CASSEGTSVSYEQYF. CDR3 bases: TGTGCCAGCAGCGAAGGGACTAGCGTCTCCTACGAGCAGTACTTC. The whole variable domain, remainder taken from reference TRBV9 and TRBJ2-7, is DSGVTQTPKHLITATGQRVTLRCSPRSGDLSVYWYQQSLDQGLQFLIQYYNGEERAKGNILERFSAQQFPDLHSELNLSSLELGDSALYFCASSEGTSVSYEQYFGPGTRLTVT.

J is TRBJ2-3 and V is TRBV29-1; D is unresolved. This CDR3 region has 17 residues. The V end lost 2 bases, the J end lost 0 bases, and 18 bases lay between the germline ends. Germline V lookup: CDR1 SQVTM, CDR2 ANQGSEA. CDR3 in amino acids: CSVENGPMFPSTDTQYF. The CDR3 nucleotides are TGCAGCGTTGAAAACGGGCCCATGTTCCCTAGCACAGATACGCAGTATTTT.

Note on this clone: Other DNA sequences in the same sample also yield this CDR3. This rearrangement joins TRBV19 to TRBJ2-2, with a possible D match to TRBD1 (5 bases). The V gene lost 7 bases and the J gene lost 5 bases, with 8 bases spanning the gap. Germline V gene sequence: CDR1 LNHDA, CDR2 SQIVND (reference sequence). The CDR3 runs to 12 residues. CDR3 nucleotides: TGTGCCAGTACCCCAGGGACCGGGGAGCTGTTTTTT. Protein product: CASTPGTGELFF.

The gene calls are TRBV5-1 and TRBJ2-7, with D possibly being TRBD1 (6 bases). The germline gives CDR1 SGHRS, CDR2 YFSETQ. The CDR3 consists of 15 residues. V was cut by 0 bases and J by 4 bases, with 14 bases left in between. The CDR3 nucleotides read TGCGCCAGCAGCTTGGCCCAGGGGTTCGTATACGAGCAGTACTTC. Its translation is CASSLAQGFVYEQYF. Full variable domain (rest looked up from reference TRBV5-1 and TRBJ2-7): KAGVTQTPRYLIKTRGQQVTLSCSPISGHRSVSWYQQTPGQGLQFLFEYFSETQRNKGNFPGRFSGRQFSNSRSEMNVSTLELGDSALYLCASSLAQGFVYEQYFGPGTRLTVT.